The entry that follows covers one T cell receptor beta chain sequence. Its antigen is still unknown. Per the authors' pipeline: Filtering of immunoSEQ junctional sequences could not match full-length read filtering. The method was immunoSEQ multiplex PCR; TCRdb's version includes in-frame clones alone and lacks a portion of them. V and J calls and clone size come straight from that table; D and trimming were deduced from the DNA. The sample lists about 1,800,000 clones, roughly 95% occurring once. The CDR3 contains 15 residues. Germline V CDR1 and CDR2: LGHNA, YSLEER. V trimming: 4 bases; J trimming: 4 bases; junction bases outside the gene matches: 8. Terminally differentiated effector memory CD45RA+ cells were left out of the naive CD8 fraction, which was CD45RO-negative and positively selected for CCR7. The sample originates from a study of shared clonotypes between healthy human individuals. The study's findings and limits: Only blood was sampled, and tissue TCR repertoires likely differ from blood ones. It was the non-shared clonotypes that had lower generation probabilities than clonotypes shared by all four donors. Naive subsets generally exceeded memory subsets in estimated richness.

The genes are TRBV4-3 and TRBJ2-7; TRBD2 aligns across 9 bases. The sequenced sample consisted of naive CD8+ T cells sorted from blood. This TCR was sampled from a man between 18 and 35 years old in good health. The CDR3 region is CASSLRAGGLYEQYF. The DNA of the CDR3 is TGCGCCAGCAGCCTCCGCGCGGGAGGGCTTTACGAGCAGTACTTC.